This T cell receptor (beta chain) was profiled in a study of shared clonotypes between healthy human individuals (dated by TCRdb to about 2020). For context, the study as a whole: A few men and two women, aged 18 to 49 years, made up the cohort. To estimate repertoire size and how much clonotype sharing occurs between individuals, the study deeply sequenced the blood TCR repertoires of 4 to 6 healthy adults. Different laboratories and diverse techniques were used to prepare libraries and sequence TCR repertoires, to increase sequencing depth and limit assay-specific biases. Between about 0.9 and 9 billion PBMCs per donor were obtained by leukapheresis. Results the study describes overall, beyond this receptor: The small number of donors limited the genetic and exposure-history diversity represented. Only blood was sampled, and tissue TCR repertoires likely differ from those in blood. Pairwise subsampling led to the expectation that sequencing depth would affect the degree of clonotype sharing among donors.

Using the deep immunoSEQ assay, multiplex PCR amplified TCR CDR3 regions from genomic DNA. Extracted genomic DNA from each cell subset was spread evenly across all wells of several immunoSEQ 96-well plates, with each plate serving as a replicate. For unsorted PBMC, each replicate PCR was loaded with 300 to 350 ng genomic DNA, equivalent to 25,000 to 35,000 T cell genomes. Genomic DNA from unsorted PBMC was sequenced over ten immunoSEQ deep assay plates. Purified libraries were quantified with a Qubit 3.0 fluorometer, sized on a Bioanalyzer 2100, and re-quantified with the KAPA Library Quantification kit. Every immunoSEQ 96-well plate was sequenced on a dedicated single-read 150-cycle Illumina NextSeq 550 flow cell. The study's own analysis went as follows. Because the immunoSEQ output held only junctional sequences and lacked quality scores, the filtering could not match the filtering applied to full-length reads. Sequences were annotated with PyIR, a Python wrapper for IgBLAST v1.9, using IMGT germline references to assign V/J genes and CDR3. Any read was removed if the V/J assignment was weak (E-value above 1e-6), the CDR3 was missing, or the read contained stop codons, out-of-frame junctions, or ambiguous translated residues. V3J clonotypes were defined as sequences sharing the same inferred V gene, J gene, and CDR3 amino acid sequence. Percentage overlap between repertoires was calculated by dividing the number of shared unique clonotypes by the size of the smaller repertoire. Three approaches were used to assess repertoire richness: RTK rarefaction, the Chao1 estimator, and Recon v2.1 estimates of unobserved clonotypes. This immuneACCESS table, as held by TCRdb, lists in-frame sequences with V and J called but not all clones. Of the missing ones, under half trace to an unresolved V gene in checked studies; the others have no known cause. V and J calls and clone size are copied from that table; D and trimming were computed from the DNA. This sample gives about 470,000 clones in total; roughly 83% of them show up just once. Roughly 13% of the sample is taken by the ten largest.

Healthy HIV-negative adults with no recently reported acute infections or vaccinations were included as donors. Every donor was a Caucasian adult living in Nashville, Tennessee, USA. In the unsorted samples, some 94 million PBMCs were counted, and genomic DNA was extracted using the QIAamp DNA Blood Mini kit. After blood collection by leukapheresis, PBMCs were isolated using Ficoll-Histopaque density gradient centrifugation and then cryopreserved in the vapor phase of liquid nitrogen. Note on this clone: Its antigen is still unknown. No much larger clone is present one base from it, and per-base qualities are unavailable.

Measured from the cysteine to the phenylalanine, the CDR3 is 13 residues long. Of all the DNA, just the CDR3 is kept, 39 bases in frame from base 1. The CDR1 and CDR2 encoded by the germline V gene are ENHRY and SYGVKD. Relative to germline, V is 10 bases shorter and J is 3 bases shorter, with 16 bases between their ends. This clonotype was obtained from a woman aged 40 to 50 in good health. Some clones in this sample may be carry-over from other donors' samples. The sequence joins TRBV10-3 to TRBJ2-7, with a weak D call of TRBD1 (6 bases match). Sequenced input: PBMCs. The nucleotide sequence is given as TGTGCCACCGGACAGAGAACGTACTACGAGCAGTACTTC. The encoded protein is CATGQRTYYEQYF.